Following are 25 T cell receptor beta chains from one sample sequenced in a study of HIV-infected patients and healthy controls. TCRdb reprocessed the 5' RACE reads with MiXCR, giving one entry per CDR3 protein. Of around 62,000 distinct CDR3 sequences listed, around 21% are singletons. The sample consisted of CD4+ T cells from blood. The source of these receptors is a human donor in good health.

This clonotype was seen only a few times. CDR3: CASSLAKRGALLGYTF. The DNA for the CDR3 is TGTGCCAGCAGCTTAGCCAAGCGGGGGGCGCTTCTCGGCTACACCTTC. J is TRBJ1-2 and V is TRBV11-2; TRBD1 is a possible D gene (6 bases). The V end was cut by 1 base, the J end by 8 bases, with 20 bases between. The CDR3 covers 16 residues. Germline values: CDR1 SGHAT, CDR2 FQNNGV.

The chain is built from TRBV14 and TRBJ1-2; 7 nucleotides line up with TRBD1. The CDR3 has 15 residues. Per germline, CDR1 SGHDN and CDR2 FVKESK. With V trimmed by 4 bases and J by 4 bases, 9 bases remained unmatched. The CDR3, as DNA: TGTGCCAGCAGCCGGGGACAGCCGACGGTCTATGGCTACACCTTC. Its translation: CASSRGQPTVYGYTF.

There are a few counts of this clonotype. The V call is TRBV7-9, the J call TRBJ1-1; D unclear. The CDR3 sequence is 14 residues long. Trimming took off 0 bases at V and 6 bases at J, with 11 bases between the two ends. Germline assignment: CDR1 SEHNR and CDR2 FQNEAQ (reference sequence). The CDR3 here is CASSLALGEAEAFF. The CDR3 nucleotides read TGTGCCAGCAGCTTAGCGCTCGGGGAAGCTGAAGCTTTCTTT.

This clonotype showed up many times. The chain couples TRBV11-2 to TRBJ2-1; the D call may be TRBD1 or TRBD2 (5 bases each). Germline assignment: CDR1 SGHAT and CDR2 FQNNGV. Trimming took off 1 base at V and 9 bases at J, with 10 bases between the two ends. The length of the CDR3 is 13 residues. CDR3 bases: TGTGCCAGCAGCTTAGGGGGGACGGTTGAGCAGTTCTTC. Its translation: CASSLGGTVEQFF.

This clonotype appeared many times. Here the CDR3 DNA reads TGCAGTGCTAGATCCTCTAGCGGAAAAGATAATGAGCAGTTCTTC. Translation: CSARSSSGKDNEQFF. V is TRBV20-1 and J is TRBJ2-1; 7 nucleotides line up with TRBD2. CDR3 length: 15 residues. Germline CDR1 is DFQATT and CDR2 is SNEGSKA (reference sequence). Germline trimming cut 2 bases from V and 7 bases from J; bases unmatched to any gene: 11.

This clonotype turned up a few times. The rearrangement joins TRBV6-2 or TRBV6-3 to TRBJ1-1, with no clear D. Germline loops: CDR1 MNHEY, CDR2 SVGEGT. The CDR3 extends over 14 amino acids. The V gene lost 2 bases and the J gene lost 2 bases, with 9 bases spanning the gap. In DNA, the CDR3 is TGTGCCAGCAGTTACGGGAGTCGAAACACTGAAGCTTTCTTT. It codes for CASSYGSRNTEAFF.

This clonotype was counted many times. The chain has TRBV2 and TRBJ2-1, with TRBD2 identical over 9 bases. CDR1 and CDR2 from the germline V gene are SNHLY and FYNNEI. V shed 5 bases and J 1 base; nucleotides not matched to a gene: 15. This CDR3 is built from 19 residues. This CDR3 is CASSRLTSGSSVSYNEQFF. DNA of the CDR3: TGTGCCAGCAGTCGACTGACTAGCGGCAGCTCTGTATCCTACAATGAGCAGTTCTTC.

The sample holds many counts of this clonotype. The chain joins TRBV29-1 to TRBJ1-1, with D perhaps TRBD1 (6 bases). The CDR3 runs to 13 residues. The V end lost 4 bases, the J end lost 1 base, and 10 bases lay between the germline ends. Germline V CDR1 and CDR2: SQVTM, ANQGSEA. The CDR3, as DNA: TGCAGCGTTGGTCCCAGGGGGAACACTGAAGCTTTCTTT. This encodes CSVGPRGNTEAFF.

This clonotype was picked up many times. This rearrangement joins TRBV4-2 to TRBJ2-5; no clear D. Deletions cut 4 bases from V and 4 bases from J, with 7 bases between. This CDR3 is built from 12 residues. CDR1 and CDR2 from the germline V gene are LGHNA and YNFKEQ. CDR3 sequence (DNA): TGTGCCAGCAGCCCGTGGCGAGAGACCCAGTACTTC. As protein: CASSPWRETQYF.

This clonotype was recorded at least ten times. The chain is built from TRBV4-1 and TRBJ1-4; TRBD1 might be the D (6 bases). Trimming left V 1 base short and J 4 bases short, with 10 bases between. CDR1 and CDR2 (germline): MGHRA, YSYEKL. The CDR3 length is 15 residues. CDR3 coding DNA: TGCGCCAGCAGCCAAGCGGGGGGCCTTAATGAAAAACTGTTTTTT. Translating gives CASSQAGGLNEKLFF.

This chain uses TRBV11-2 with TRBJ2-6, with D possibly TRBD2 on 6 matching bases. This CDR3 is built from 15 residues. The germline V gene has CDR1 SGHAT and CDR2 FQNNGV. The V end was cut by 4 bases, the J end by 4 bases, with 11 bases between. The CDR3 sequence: CASSSRGFGANVLTF. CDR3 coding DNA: TGTGCCAGCAGCTCCCGGGGGTTCGGGGCCAACGTCCTGACTTTC.

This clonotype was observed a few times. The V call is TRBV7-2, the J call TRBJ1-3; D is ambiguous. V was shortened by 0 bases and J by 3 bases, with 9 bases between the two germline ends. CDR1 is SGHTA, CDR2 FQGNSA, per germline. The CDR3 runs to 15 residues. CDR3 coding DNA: TGTGCCAGCAGCTTAGCGTCGGGGAGTGGAAACACCATATATTTT. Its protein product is CASSLASGSGNTIYF.

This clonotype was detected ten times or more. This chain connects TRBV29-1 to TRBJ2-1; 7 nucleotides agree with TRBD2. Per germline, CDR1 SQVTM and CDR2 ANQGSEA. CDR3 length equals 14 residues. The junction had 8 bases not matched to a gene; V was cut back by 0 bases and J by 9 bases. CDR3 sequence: CSVEEPGLRGEQFF. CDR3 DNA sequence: TGCAGCGTTGAAGAACCGGGACTAAGGGGTGAGCAGTTCTTC.

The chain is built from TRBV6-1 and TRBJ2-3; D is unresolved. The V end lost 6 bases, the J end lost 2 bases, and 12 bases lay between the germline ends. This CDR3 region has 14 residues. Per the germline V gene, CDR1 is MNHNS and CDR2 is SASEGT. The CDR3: CASRTRTLTDTQYF. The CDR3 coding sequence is TGTGCCAGCAGAACCCGGACCCTCACAGATACGCAGTATTTT.

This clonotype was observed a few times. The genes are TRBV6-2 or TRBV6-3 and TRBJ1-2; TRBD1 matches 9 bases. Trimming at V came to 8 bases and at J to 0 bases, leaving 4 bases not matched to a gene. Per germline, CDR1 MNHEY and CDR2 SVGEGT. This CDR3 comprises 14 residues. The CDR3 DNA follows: TGTGCCAGCCGCGGACAGGGGACTAACTATGGCTACACCTTC. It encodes CASRGQGTNYGYTF.

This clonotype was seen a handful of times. The CDR3 DNA sequence: TGTGCCAGTAGTTTGGGTTTCAATCAGCCCCAGCATTTT. Its protein is CASSLGFNQPQHF. The chain uses TRBV19 and TRBJ1-5; D call uncertain. The CDR3 consists of 13 residues. Trimming pared 5 bases from V and 3 bases from J, leaving 8 bases between. Germline V gene sequence: CDR1 LNHDA, CDR2 SQIVND (reference sequence).

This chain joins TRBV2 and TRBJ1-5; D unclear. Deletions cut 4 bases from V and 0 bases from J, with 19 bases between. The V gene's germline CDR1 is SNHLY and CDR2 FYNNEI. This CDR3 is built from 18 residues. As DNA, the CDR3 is TGTGCCAGCAGTGGATTTGGACCCCAGGTCCTTAGCAATCAGCCCCAGCATTTT. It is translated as CASSGFGPQVLSNQPQHF. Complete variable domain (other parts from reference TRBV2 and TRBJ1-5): EPEVTQTPSHQVTQMGQEVILRCVPISNHLYFYWYRQILGQKVEFLVSFYNNEISEKSEIFDDQFSVERPDGSNFTLKIRSTKLEDSAMYFCASSGFGPQVLSNQPQHFGDGTRLSIL.

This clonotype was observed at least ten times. The CDR3 is CSAWGLAKNIQYF. In nucleotides, the CDR3 is TGCAGTGCATGGGGGTTAGCCAAAAACATTCAGTACTTC. This chain joins TRBV20-1 and TRBJ2-4; D may match TRBD1 or TRBD2 (5 bases each). Germline CDR1 DFQATT, CDR2 SNEGSKA (reference sequence). Trimming left V 6 bases short and J 0 bases short, with 9 bases between. The CDR3 runs 13 residues.

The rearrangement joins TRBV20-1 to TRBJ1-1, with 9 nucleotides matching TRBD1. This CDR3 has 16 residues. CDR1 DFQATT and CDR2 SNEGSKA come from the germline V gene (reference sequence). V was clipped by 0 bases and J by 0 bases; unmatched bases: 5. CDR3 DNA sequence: TGCAGTGCTAGAGATAGGGACAGGGCCCTGAACACTGAAGCTTTCTTT. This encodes CSARDRDRALNTEAFF.

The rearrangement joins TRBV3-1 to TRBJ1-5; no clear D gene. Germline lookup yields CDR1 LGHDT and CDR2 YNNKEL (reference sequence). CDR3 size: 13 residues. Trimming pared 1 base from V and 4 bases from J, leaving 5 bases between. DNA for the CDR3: TGTGCCAGCAGCCAAGGCTTTAATCAGCCCCAGCATTTT. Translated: CASSQGFNQPQHF.

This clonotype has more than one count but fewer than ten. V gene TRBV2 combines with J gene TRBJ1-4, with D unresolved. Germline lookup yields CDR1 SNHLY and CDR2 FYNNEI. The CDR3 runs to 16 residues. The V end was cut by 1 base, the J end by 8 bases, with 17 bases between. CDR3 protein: CASSEGLVMVSEKLFF. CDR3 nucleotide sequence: TGTGCCAGCAGTGAAGGGCTCGTTATGGTTTCGGAAAAACTGTTTTTT.

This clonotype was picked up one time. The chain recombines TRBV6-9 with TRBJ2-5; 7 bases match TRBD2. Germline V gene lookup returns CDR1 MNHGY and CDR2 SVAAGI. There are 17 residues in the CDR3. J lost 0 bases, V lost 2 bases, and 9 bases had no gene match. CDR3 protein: CASSYITASGDQETQYF. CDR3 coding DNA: TGTGCCAGCAGTTATATTACGGCTAGCGGAGACCAAGAGACCCAGTACTTC.

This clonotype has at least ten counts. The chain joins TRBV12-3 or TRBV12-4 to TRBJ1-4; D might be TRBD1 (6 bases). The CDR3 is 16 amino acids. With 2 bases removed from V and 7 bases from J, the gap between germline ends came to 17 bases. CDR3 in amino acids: CASSLWVKGGREKLFF. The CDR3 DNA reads TGTGCCAGCAGTTTATGGGTCAAAGGGGGGCGTGAAAAACTGTTTTTT.

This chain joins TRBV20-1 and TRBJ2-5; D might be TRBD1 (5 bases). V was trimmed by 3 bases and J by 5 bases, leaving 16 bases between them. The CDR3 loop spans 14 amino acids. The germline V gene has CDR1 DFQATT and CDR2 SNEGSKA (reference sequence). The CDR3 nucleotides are TGCAGTGCTAGCCTGCCACAGGCGACGGAGACCCAGTACTTC. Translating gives CSASLPQATETQYF.

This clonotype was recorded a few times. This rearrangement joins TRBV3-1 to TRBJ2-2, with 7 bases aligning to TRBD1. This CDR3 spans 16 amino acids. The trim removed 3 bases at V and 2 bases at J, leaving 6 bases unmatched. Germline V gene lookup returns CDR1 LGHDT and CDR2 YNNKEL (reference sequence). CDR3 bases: TGTGCCAGCAGCCACCTGACAGGGAAAAACACCGGGGAGCTGTTTTTT. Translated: CASSHLTGKNTGELFF.